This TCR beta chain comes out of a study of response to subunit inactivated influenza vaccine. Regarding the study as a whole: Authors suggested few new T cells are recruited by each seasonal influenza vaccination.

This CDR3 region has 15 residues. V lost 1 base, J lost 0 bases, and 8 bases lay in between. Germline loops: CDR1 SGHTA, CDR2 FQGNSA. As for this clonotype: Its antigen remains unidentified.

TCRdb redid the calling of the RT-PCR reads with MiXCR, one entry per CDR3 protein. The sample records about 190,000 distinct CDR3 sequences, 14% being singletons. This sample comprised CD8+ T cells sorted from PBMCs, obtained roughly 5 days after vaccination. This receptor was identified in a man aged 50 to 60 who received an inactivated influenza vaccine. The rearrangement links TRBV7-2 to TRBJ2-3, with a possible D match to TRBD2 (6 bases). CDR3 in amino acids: CASSLGSGSTDTQYF. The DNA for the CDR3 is TGTGCCAGCAGCTTAGGAAGCGGGAGCACAGATACGCAGTATTTT. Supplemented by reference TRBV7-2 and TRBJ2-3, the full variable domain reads GAGVSQSPSNKVTEKGKDVELRCDPISGHTALYWYRQSLGQGLEFLIYFQGNSAPDKSGLPSDRFSAERTGGSVSTLTIQRTQQEDSAVYLCASSLGSGSTDTQYFGPGTRLTVL.